The T cell receptor (beta chain) described here comes from a study of control samples from healthy donors and cancer patients. Sequencing was performed with immunoSEQ multiplex PCR; in TCRdb, only in-frame clones are kept and a portion is missing. Seen here are about 110,000 clones, 70% to 85% observed once, and the top ten hold roughly 6.5%. Trimming at V came to 5 bases and at J to 2 bases, leaving 19 bases not matched to a gene. Germline-derived CDR1 and CDR2 are KGHDR and SFDVKD. This CDR3 comprises 20 residues. The chain links TRBV24-1 to TRBJ2-5; 10 bases are shared with TRBD1. Sequencing was performed on blood. The receptor was isolated from a man between 18 and 35 years old in good health. The CDR3 DNA reads as TGTGCCACCAGTGGTCGACCGGGACAGGGGTCCCCAGGGGGACAAGAGACCCAGTACTTC. Translated, it gives CATSGRPGQGSPGGQETQYF.